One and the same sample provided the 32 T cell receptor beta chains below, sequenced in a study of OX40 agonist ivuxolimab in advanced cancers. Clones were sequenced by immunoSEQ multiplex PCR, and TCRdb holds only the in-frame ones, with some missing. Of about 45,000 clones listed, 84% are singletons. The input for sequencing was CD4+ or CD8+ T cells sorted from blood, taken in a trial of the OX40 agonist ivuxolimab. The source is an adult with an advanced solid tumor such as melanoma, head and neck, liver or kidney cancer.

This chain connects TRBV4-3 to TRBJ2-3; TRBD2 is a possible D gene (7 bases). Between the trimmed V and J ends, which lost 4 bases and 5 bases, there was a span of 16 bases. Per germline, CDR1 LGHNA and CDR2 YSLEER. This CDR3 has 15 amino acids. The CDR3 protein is CASSLLRGALDTQYF. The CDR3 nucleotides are TGCGCCAGCAGCCTACTCCGGGGGGCCCTAGATACGCAGTATTTT.

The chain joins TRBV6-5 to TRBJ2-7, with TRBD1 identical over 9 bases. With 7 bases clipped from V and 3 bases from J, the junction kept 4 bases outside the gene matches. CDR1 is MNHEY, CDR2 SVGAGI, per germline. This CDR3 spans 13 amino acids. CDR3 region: CASKPGQGYEQYF. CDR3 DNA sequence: TGTGCCAGCAAACCGGGACAGGGCTACGAGCAGTACTTC.

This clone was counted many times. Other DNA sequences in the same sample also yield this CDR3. The CDR3 region is CASSEGRGPSYEQYF. The CDR3 coding sequence is TGTGCCAGCAGTGAAGGGAGGGGGCCCTCCTACGAGCAGTACTTC. The chain couples TRBV6-1 to TRBJ2-7; D is possibly TRBD1 (7 bases). Germline CDR1 is MNHNS and CDR2 is SASEGT. The length of the CDR3 is 15 residues. With 1 base removed from V and 0 bases from J, the gap between germline ends came to 10 bases.

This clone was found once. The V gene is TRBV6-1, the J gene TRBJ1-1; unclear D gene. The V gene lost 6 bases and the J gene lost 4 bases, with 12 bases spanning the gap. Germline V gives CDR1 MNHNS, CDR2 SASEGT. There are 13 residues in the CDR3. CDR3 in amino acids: CASRHLPSTEAFF. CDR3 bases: TGTGCCAGCAGACACCTCCCGAGCACTGAAGCTTTCTTT.

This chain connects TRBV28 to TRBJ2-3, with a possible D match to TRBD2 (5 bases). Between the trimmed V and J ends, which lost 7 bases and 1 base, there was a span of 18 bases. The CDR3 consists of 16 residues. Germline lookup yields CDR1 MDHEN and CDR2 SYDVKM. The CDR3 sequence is CASTLLGSPGTDTQYF. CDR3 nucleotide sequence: TGTGCCAGCACCCTGTTGGGGAGTCCGGGCACAGATACGCAGTATTTT.

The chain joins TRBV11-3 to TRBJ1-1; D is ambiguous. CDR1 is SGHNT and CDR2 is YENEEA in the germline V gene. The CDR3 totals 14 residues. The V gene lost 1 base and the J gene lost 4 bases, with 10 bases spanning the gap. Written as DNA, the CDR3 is TGTGCCAGCAGCTTAGTGGCGGGGAGCACTGAAGCTTTCTTT. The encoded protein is CASSLVAGSTEAFF.

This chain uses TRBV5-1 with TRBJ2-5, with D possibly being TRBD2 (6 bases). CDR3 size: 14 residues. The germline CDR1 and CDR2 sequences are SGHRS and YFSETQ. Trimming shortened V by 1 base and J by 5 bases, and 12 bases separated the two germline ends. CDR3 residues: CASSLFWRGETQYF. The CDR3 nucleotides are TGCGCCAGCAGCTTGTTCTGGAGGGGCGAGACCCAGTACTTC.

The CDR3 region is CASVRQGWANSPLHF. The CDR3 region has the DNA TGTGCCAGCGTCAGGCAGGGGTGGGCTAACTCACCCCTCCACTTT. This chain links TRBV2 with TRBJ1-6; possible D gene TRBD1, 6 bases. Trimming left V 8 bases short and J 10 bases short, with 21 bases between. Germline loops: CDR1 SNHLY, CDR2 FYNNEI. This CDR3 has 15 amino acids.

In DNA form, the CDR3 reads TGTGCCAGCAGGCCACGACCTTCGCGGGAGACCCAGTACTTC. Encoded protein: CASRPRPSRETQYF. The rearrangement uses TRBV28 and TRBJ2-5; unclear D gene. Germline-derived CDR1 and CDR2 are MDHEN and SYDVKM. The CDR3 loop spans 14 amino acids. The germline V and J ends were trimmed by 6 bases and 5 bases, with 16 bases remaining between them.

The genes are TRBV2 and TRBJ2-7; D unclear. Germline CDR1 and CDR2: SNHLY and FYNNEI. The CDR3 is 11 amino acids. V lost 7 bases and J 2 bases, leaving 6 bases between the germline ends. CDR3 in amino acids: CASMAAYEQYF. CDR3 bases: TGTGCCAGCATGGCCGCCTACGAGCAGTACTTC.

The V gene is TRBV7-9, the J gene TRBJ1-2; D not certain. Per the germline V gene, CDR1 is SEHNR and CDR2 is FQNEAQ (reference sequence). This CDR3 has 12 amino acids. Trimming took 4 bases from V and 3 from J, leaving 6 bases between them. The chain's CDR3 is CASSSYDYGYTF. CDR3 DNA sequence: TGTGCCAGCAGCTCGTACGACTATGGCTACACCTTC.

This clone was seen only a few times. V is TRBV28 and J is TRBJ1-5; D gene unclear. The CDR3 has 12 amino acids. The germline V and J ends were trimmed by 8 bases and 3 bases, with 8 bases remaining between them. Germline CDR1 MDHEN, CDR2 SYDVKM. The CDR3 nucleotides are TGTGCCAGCCGCCTATCCAATCAGCCCCAGCATTTT. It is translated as CASRLSNQPQHF.

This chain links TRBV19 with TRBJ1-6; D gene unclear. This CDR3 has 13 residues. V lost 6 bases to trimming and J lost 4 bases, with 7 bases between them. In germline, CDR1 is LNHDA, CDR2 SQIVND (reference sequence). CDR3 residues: CASRDGYNSPLHF. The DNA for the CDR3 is TGTGCCAGTAGGGACGGGTATAATTCACCCCTCCACTTT.

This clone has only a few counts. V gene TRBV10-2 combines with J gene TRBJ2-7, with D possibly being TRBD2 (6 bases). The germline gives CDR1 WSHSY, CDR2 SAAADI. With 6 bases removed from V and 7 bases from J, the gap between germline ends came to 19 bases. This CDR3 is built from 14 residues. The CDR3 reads CASRASGPLGEQYF. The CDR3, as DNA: TGCGCCAGCAGGGCCAGCGGGCCGCTGGGGGAGCAGTACTTC.

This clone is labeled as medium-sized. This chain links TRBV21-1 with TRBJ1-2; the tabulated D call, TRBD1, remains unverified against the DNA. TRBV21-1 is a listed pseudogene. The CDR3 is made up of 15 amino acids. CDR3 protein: CASSRVRQGAGGYTF. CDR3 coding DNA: TGTGCCAGCAGCAGGGTACGGCAGGGGGCTGGGGGCTACACCTTC.

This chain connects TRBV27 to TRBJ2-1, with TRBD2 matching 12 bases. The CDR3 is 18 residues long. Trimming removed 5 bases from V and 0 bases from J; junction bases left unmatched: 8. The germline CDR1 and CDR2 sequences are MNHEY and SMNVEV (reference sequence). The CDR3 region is CASSPQLAGGLSYNEQFF. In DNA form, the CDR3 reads TGTGCCAGCAGTCCCCAACTAGCGGGAGGTCTCTCCTACAATGAGCAGTTCTTC.

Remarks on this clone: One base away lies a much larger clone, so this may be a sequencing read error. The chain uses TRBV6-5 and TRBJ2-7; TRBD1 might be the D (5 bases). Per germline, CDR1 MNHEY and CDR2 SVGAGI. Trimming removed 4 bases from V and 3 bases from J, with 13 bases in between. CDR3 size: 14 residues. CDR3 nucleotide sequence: TGTGCCAGCAGTTTCGAATTCGACAGCTACGAGCAGTACTTC. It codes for CASSFEFDSYEQYF.

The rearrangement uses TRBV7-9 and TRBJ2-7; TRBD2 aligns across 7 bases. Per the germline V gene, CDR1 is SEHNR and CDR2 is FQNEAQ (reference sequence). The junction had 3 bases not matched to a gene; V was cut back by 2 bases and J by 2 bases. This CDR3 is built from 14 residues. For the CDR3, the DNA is TGTGCCAGCAGCTTAAGCCTAGCGGCCTACGAGCAGTACTTC. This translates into CASSLSLAAYEQYF.

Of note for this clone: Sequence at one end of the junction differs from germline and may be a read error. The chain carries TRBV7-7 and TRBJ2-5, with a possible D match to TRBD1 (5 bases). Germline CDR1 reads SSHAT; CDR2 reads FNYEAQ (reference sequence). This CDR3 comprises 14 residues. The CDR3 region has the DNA TGTGCTAGCAGCTTGTCAGGGAACGGAGAGACCCAGTACTTC. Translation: CASSLSGNGETQYF. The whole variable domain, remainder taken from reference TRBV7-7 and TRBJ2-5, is GAGVSQSPRYKVTKRGQDVTLRCDPISSHATLYWYQQALGQGPEFLTYFNYEAQPDKSGLPSDRFSAERPEGSISTLTIQRTEQRDSAMYRCASSLSGNGETQYFGPGTRLLVL.

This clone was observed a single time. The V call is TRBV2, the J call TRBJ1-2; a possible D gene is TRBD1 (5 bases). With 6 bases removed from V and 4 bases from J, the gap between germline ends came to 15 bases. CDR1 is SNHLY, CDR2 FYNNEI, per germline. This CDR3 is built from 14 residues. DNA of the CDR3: TGTGCCAGCAGAGGGACTGGAGTGGTCTATGGCTACACCTTC. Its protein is CASRGTGVVYGYTF.

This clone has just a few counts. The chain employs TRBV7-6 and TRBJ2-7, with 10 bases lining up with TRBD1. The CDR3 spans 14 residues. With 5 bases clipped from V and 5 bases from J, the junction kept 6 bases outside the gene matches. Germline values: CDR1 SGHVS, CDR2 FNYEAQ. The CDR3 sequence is CASSPWTGGDEQYF. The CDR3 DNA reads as TGTGCCAGCAGCCCTTGGACAGGGGGGGACGAGCAGTACTTC.

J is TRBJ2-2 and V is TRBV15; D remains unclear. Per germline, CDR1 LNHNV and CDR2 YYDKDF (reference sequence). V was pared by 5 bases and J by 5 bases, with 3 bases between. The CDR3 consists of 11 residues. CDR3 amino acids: CATSRTGELFF. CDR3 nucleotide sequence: TGTGCCACCAGCCGGACCGGGGAGCTGTTTTTT.

In DNA form, the CDR3 reads TGCGCCAGCAGCTTTGGGTGGGGGGAGTACAATGAGCAGTTCTTC. This gives the protein CASSFGWGEYNEQFF. The chain joins TRBV5-1 to TRBJ2-1; perhaps TRBD2 as D (6 bases). The CDR3 is 15 amino acids. Trimming removed 2 bases from V and 4 bases from J, with 13 bases in between. Looked up from germline, CDR1 is SGHRS and CDR2 is YFSETQ.

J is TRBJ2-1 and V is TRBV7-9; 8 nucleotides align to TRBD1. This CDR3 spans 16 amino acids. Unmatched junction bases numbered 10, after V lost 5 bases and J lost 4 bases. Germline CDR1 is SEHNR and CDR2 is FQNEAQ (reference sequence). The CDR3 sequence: CASSPRQGSLYNEQFF. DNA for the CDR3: TGTGCCAGCAGCCCAAGACAGGGGTCGTTATACAATGAGCAGTTCTTC.

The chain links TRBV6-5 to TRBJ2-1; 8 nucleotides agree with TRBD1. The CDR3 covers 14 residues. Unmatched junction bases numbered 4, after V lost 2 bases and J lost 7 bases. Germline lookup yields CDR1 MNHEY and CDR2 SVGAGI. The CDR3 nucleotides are TGTGCCAGCAGTTACGGGACAGGAGTAAATGAGCAGTTCTTC. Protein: CASSYGTGVNEQFF.

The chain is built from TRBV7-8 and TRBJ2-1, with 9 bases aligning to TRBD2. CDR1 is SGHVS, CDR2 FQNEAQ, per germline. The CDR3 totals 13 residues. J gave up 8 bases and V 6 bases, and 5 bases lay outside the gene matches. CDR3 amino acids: CASSSGSRYEQFF. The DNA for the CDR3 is TGTGCCAGCAGTAGCGGGAGTCGATATGAGCAGTTCTTC.

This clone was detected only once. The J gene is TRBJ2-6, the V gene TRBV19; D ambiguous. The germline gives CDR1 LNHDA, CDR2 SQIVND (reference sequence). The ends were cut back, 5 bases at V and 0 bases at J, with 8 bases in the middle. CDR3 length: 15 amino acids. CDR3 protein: CASSHRPSGANVLTF. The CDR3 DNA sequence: TGTGCCAGTAGTCACCGACCCTCTGGGGCCAACGTCCTGACTTTC.

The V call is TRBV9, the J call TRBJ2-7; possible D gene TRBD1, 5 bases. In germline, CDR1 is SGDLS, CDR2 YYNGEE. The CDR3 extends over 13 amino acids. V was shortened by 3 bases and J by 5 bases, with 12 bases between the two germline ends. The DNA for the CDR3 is TGTGCCAGCAGCGGGCGGACATCCCACGAGCAGTACTTC. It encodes CASSGRTSHEQYF.

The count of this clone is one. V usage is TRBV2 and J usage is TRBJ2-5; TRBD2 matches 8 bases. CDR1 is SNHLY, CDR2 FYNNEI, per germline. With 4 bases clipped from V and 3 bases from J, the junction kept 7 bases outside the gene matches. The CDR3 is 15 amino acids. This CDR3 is CASSARYSGKETQYF. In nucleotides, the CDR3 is TGTGCCAGCAGTGCCCGGTATAGCGGGAAAGAGACCCAGTACTTC.

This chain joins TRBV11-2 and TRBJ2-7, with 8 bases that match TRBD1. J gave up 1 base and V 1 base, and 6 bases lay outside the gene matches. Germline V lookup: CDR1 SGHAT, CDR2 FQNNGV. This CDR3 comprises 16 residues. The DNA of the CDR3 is TGTGCCAGCAGCTTAGGCCCAGGACAGGGTTCCTACGAGCAGTACTTC. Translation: CASSLGPGQGSYEQYF.

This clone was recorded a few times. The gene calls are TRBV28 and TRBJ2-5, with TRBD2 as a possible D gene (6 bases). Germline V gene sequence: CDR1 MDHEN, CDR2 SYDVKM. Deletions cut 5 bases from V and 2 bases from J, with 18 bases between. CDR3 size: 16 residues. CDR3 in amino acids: CASSLLLLAAQETQYF. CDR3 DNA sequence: TGTGCCAGCAGTCTCCTACTCTTAGCGGCGCAAGAGACCCAGTACTTC.

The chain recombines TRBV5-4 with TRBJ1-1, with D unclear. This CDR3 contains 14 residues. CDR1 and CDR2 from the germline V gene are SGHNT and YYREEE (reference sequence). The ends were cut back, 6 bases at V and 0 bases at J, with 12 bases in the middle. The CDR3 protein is CASIVIRMNTEAFF. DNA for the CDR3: TGTGCCAGCATCGTTATTCGGATGAACACTGAAGCTTTCTTT.